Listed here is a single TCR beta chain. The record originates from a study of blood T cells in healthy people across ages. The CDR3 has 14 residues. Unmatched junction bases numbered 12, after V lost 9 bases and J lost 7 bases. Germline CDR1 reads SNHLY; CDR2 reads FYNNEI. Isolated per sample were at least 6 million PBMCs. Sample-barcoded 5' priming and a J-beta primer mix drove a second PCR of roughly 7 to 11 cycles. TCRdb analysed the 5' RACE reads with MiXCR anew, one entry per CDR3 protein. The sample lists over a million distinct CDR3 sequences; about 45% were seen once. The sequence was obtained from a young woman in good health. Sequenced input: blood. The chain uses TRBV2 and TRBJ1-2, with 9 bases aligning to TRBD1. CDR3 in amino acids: CASHTTGGIRGYTF. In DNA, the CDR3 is TGTGCCAGTCATACAACAGGGGGCATACGTGGCTACACCTTC.